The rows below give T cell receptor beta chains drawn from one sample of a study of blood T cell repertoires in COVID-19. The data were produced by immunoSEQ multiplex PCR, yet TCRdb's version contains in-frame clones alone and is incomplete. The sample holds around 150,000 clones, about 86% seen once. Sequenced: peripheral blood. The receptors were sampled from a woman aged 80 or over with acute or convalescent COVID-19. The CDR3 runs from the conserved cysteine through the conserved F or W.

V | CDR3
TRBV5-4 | CASSLVQGANYGYTF
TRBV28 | CASSFLGGLAKNIQYF
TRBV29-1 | CGLLTGNYGYTF
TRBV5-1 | CASSLGRGVYEQYF
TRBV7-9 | CASSLTGLGGYTF
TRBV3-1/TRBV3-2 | CASRLGPEAFF
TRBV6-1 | CASSEGGQFTEAFF
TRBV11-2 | CASSSRTGGRETQYF
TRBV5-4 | CASAVAGPTTDTQYF
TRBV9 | CASSEGLAGTSDNEQFF
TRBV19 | CASGLAGGQTDTQYF
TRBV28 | CASTGILVLGTEAFF
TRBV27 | CASSLGQTQYF
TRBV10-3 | CAISDPGLAEKRTQYF
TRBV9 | CASSDRTGFPGNTIYF
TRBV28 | CASSSGTGSYGYTF
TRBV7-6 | CASSLLQTGANEQFF
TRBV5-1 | CASSRGTSQSTDTQYF
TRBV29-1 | CSVGDRGHEQFF
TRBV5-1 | CASSSGIQGTGTEAFF
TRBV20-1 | CVGGRANEQYF
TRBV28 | CASEGRTATYEQYF
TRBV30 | CAWSRGTGSSGANVLTF
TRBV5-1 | CASSLRTSGGVNEQFF
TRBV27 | CASSLRSQTRNLQYF
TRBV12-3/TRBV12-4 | CASSWGEGEKLFF
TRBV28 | CASSLAGGWQPQHF
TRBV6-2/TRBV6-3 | CASSPRGGAETQYF
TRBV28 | CASRGDTEAFF
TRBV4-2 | CASSQDPGGGATIQYF
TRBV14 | CASSHKMAGGSSYEQYF
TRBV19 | CASRPRGGPTYEQYF
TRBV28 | CASSETGVQGYTF
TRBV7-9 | CASSLGTPGQGYEQYF
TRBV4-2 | CASRHETGGADQPQHF
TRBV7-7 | CASSSTYRDRDHEQFF
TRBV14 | CASSQSFGSSSGANVLTF
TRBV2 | CASSEKGQADEAFF